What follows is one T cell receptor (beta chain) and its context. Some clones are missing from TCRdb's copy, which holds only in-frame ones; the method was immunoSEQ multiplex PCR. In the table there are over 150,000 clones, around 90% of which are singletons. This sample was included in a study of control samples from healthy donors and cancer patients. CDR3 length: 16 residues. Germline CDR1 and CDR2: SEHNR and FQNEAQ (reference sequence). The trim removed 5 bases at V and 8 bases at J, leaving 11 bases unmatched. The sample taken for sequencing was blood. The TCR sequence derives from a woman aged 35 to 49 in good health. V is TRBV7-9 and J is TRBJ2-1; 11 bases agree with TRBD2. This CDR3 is CASSLDLTSGAHEQFF. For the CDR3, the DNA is TGTGCCAGCAGCCTCGATCTGACTAGCGGGGCCCATGAGCAGTTCTTC.